This TCR beta chain is from a study of radiotherapy plus CTLA-4 blockade in lung cancer. The table came from immunoSEQ multiplex PCR; TCRdb's copy has only in-frame clones and leaves some out. The sample holds 100,000 to 150,000 clones, about 90% seen once. This sequence was found in a human donor with non-small cell lung cancer that progressed on radiotherapy plus ipilimumab. The sequenced sample was peripheral blood, obtained from a patient treated with radiotherapy plus ipilimumab.

In nucleotides, the CDR3 is TGTGCCAGCAGCCTCCGGAGACAGGGTAATTTTGGCTACACCTTC. Amino acid sequence: CASSLRRQGNFGYTF. This chain connects TRBV21-1 to TRBJ1-2; the table gives TRBD1 as D, unverified against the DNA. TRBV21-1 is a documented pseudogene. The CDR3 is 15 amino acids.